This record covers a single T cell receptor (beta chain). The antigen is unknown. The CDR3 is 16 amino acids. The germline gives CDR1 SEHNR, CDR2 FQNEAQ (reference sequence). V lost 1 base to trimming and J lost 2 bases, with 12 bases between them. The data belong to a study of graft-versus-host responses after intestinal transplantation. Looking at the study overall: Recipients received multivisceral, liver-intestinal, or isolated intestinal transplants. Every recipient underwent anti-thymocyte globulin induction, then tacrolimus and steroids for two to three years. Study-level results: GvH clonotypes were identified within recipient marrow, with a subset emerging first in ileum or blood. Circulating GvH clones peaking coincided with falling HvG clones soon after transplant.

Profiling relied on immunoSEQ multiplex PCR, and the TCRdb table lists in-frame clones only, not all of them. The sample lists 120,000 or so clones, around 95% occurring once. The chain couples TRBV7-9 to TRBJ2-1, with D possibly being TRBD2 (5 bases). The TCR comes from a human donor who received an intestinal transplant. The source material was unstimulated CD8+ T cells sorted from spleen or lymph node cells, sampled before intestinal transplant. The CDR3 protein is CASSLGGGRAYNEQFF. The CDR3 DNA sequence: TGTGCCAGCAGCTTAGGGGGTGGGAGAGCCTACAATGAGCAGTTCTTC.